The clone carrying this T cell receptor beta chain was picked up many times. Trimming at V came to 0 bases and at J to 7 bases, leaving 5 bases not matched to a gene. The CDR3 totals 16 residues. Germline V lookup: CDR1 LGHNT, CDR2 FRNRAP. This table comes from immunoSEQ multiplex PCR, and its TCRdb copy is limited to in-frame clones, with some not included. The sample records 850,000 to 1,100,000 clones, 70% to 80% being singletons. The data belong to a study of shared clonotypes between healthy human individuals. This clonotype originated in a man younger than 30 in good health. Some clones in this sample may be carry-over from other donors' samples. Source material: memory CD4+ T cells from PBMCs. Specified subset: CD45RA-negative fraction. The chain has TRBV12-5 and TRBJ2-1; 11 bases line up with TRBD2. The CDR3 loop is CASGLVLAGERNEQFF. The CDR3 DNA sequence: TGTGCTAGTGGTTTGGTACTAGCGGGAGAACGGAATGAGCAGTTCTTC.